Listed below are T cell receptor beta chains from one sample, sequenced in a study of neurological immune-mediated disorders. TCRdb fed the 5' RACE reads into MiXCR, producing one record per CDR3 protein. The sample shows roughly 28,000 distinct CDR3 sequences, roughly 12% of them seen only once. Sequenced input: PBMCs. Receptors were obtained from a man aged 60 to 75 in good health. CDR3s include the opening cysteine and the closing phenylalanine or tryptophan. The order of the fields is D gene, V gene, J gene, clone size, CDR3 protein, CDR3 DNA. A D gene is named only where the DNA matches it firmly. Part of the rows lack a size; the others show once, few, many or a class for expanded clones.

D gene: .
V gene: TRBV5-1
J gene: TRBJ1-2
clone size: many
CDR3 protein: CASSPFGRSYSLSNYGYTF
CDR3 DNA: TGCGCCAGCAGCCCCTTTGGAAGGTCGTACAGCCTATCTAACTATGGCTACACCTTC

D gene: TRBD1
V gene: TRBV20-1
J gene: TRBJ2-1
clone size: many
CDR3 protein: CSAGQASSYNEQFF
CDR3 DNA: TGCAGTGCTGGACAGGCCAGCTCCTACAATGAGCAGTTCTTC

D gene: TRBD2
V gene: TRBV7-2
J gene: TRBJ2-4
clone size: few
CDR3 protein: CASSLVAGGGNIQYF
CDR3 DNA: TGTGCCAGCAGCTTAGTGGCGGGGGGCGGAAACATTCAGTACTTC

D gene: .
V gene: TRBV20-1
J gene: TRBJ1-5
clone size: many
CDR3 protein: CSARDQGNSNQPQHF
CDR3 DNA: TGCAGTGCTAGAGATCAAGGGAATAGCAATCAGCCCCAGCATTTT

D gene: .
V gene: TRBV7-9
J gene: TRBJ2-5
clone size: many
CDR3 protein: CASSPTTGLQETQYF
CDR3 DNA: TGTGCCAGCAGCCCTACAACGGGACTTCAAGAGACCCAGTACTTC

D gene: .
V gene: TRBV11-3
J gene: TRBJ2-7
clone size: .
CDR3 protein: CASMGGSYEQYF
CDR3 DNA: TGTGCCAGCATGGGGGGCTCCTACGAGCAGTACTTC

D gene: .
V gene: TRBV5-1
J gene: TRBJ2-3
clone size: many
CDR3 protein: CASSIQGRDTQYF
CDR3 DNA: TGCGCCAGCAGTATCCAGGGGAGAGATACGCAGTATTTT

D gene: .
V gene: TRBV12-3/TRBV12-4
J gene: TRBJ1-6
clone size: medium-sized
CDR3 protein: CASSLSGSPLHF
CDR3 DNA: TGTGCCAGCAGTTTGTCGGGTTCACCCCTCCACTTT

D gene: .
V gene: TRBV7-3
J gene: TRBJ2-7
clone size: many
CDR3 protein: CASSLTGGGTYEQYF
CDR3 DNA: TGTGCCAGCAGCTTAACAGGCGGGGGCACCTACGAGCAGTACTTC

D gene: TRBD1
V gene: TRBV24-1
J gene: TRBJ2-7
clone size: many
CDR3 protein: CATPGTGQREQYF
CDR3 DNA: TGTGCCACCCCCGGGACAGGGCAGAGGGAGCAGTACTTC

D gene: .
V gene: TRBV6-5
J gene: TRBJ2-6
clone size: many
CDR3 protein: CASTPIGGANVLTF
CDR3 DNA: TGTGCCAGCACTCCCATCGGGGGGGCCAACGTCCTGACTTTC

D gene: .
V gene: TRBV3-1
J gene: TRBJ1-1
clone size: many
CDR3 protein: CASSQDHQGRAFF
CDR3 DNA: TGTGCCAGCAGCCAAGACCACCAAGGGAGGGCTTTCTTT

D gene: .
V gene: TRBV7-2
J gene: TRBJ2-7
clone size: many
CDR3 protein: CASSLRGAEQYF
CDR3 DNA: TGTGCCAGCAGCTTACGGGGGGCCGAGCAGTACTTC

D gene: TRBD1
V gene: TRBV3-1
J gene: TRBJ2-7
clone size: .
CDR3 protein: CASSHNTGGANEQYF
CDR3 DNA: TGTGCCAGCAGCCACAACACAGGGGGCGCGAACGAGCAGTACTTC

D gene: TRBD2
V gene: TRBV10-2
J gene: TRBJ2-1
clone size: many
CDR3 protein: CASSELGGRAGNNEQFF
CDR3 DNA: TGCGCCAGCAGTGAGCTCGGCGGGAGGGCCGGTAACAATGAGCAGTTCTTC

D gene: TRBD1
V gene: TRBV7-9
J gene: TRBJ2-5
clone size: many
CDR3 protein: CASSYGTEQETQYF
CDR3 DNA: TGTGCCAGCAGCTACGGGACAGAACAAGAGACCCAGTACTTC

D gene: .
V gene: TRBV10-2
J gene: TRBJ2-3
clone size: many
CDR3 protein: CASISAWTDNTDTQYF
CDR3 DNA: TGCGCCAGCATCTCCGCCTGGACAGACAACACAGATACGCAGTATTTT

D gene: .
V gene: TRBV5-1
J gene: TRBJ1-1
clone size: many
CDR3 protein: CASSYRAGVETEAFF
CDR3 DNA: TGCGCCAGCAGCTATCGGGCAGGGGTAGAGACTGAAGCTTTCTTT

D gene: .
V gene: TRBV7-3
J gene: TRBJ2-1
clone size: many
CDR3 protein: CASSSGGGTREFF
CDR3 DNA: TGTGCCAGCAGCTCGGGTGGGGGCACCAGGGAGTTCTTC

D gene: TRBD1
V gene: TRBV7-2
J gene: TRBJ1-1
clone size: many
CDR3 protein: CASSRDRGFDEAFF
CDR3 DNA: TGTGCCAGCAGCCGGGACAGGGGGTTCGATGAAGCTTTCTTT

D gene: TRBD1
V gene: TRBV7-2
J gene: TRBJ2-1
clone size: many
CDR3 protein: CASSWDRGYNEQFF
CDR3 DNA: TGTGCCAGCAGCTGGGACAGGGGATACAATGAGCAGTTCTTC

D gene: .
V gene: TRBV20-1
J gene: TRBJ2-7
clone size: many
CDR3 protein: CSARDPASVSYEQYF
CDR3 DNA: TGCAGTGCTAGAGATCCCGCGAGCGTCAGCTACGAGCAGTACTTC

D gene: .
V gene: TRBV4-3
J gene: TRBJ1-1
clone size: many
CDR3 protein: CASRQGRRNTEAFF
CDR3 DNA: TGCGCCAGCAGACAGGGTAGGAGGAACACTGAAGCTTTCTTT

D gene: .
V gene: TRBV29-1
J gene: TRBJ2-7
clone size: many
CDR3 protein: CSAAVSRAYEQYF
CDR3 DNA: TGCAGCGCTGCGGTTAGCCGAGCCTACGAGCAGTACTTC

D gene: .
V gene: TRBV19
J gene: TRBJ2-5
clone size: .
CDR3 protein: CASRGGHRQETQYF
CDR3 DNA: TGTGCCAGCAGAGGGGGACACAGGCAAGAGACCCAGTACTTC

D gene: .
V gene: TRBV20-1
J gene: TRBJ2-2
clone size: .
CDR3 protein: CSAVGGDSNTGELFF
CDR3 DNA: TGCAGTGCTGTAGGTGGTGATTCGAACACCGGGGAGCTGTTTTTT

D gene: .
V gene: TRBV20-1
J gene: TRBJ2-3
clone size: many
CDR3 protein: CSAPPGEGDTQYF
CDR3 DNA: TGCAGTGCTCCTCCCGGGGAAGGAGATACGCAGTATTTT

D gene: TRBD1
V gene: TRBV24-1
J gene: TRBJ2-1
clone size: many
CDR3 protein: CATSDRHRGLGITDEQFF
CDR3 DNA: TGTGCCACCAGTGATCGACACAGGGGTCTCGGGATTACGGATGAGCAGTTCTTC

D gene: TRBD1
V gene: TRBV5-1
J gene: TRBJ1-5
clone size: many
CDR3 protein: CASSQTTGGNQPQHF
CDR3 DNA: TGCGCCAGCAGCCAAACGACAGGGGGCAATCAGCCCCAGCATTTT

D gene: TRBD1
V gene: TRBV28
J gene: TRBJ2-5
clone size: many
CDR3 protein: CASSSSRDRAETQYF
CDR3 DNA: TGTGCCAGCAGTTCCTCCCGGGACAGGGCAGAGACCCAGTACTTC

D gene: .
V gene: TRBV6-6
J gene: TRBJ2-7
clone size: medium-sized
CDR3 protein: CASSYSSPPEQYF
CDR3 DNA: TGTGCCAGCAGTTACTCGAGTCCCCCCGAGCAGTACTTC

D gene: .
V gene: TRBV6-1
J gene: TRBJ2-7
clone size: many
CDR3 protein: CASSDASRDVTYEQYF
CDR3 DNA: TGTGCCAGCAGTGACGCGTCCCGGGACGTTACCTACGAGCAGTACTTC

D gene: TRBD1
V gene: TRBV14
J gene: TRBJ1-1
clone size: many
CDR3 protein: CASSQRRGDGTEAFF
CDR3 DNA: TGTGCCAGCAGCCAACGCAGGGGGGATGGGACTGAAGCTTTCTTT

D gene: .
V gene: TRBV29-1
J gene: TRBJ1-2
clone size: many
CDR3 protein: CSAGTAYGYTF
CDR3 DNA: TGCAGCGCCGGAACAGCCTATGGCTACACCTTC

D gene: .
V gene: TRBV20-1
J gene: TRBJ2-1
clone size: .
CDR3 protein: CRARRDRGNEQIF
CDR3 DNA: TGCAGAGCTAGACGGGATAGGGGCAATGAGCAGATCTTC

D gene: TRBD2
V gene: TRBV5-1
J gene: TRBJ2-5
clone size: many
CDR3 protein: CASSATAGAETQYF
CDR3 DNA: TGCGCCAGCAGCGCCACAGCGGGGGCAGAGACCCAGTACTTC

D gene: TRBD1
V gene: TRBV7-2
J gene: TRBJ2-5
clone size: .
CDR3 protein: CASSRGQGPNQENQYF
CDR3 DNA: TGTGCCAGCAGCCGGGGACAGGGGCCAAACCAAGAGAACCAGTACTTC

D gene: TRBD2
V gene: TRBV12-3/TRBV12-4
J gene: TRBJ2-7
clone size: many
CDR3 protein: CASSPFLAGEAEQYF
CDR3 DNA: TGTGCCAGCAGCCCATTTCTAGCGGGAGAAGCCGAGCAGTACTTC

D gene: .
V gene: TRBV28
J gene: TRBJ2-3
clone size: many
CDR3 protein: CASSPRKGGGDTQYF
CDR3 DNA: TGTGCCAGCAGTCCCCGTAAGGGGGGGGGGGATACGCAGTATTTT

D gene: .
V gene: TRBV6-6
J gene: TRBJ2-3
clone size: many
CDR3 protein: CASTRVNTDTQYF
CDR3 DNA: TGTGCCAGCACCAGGGTGAACACAGATACGCAGTATTTT

D gene: .
V gene: TRBV6-1
J gene: TRBJ1-1
clone size: .
CDR3 protein: CASSVQPNTEAFF
CDR3 DNA: TGTGCCAGCAGTGTGCAACCGAACACTGAAGCTTTCTTT

D gene: .
V gene: TRBV28
J gene: TRBJ1-1
clone size: many
CDR3 protein: CASSSIIASVLMNTEAFF
CDR3 DNA: TGTGCCAGCAGCTCCATTATCGCCAGCGTTCTCATGAACACTGAGGCTTTCTTT

D gene: .
V gene: TRBV15
J gene: TRBJ2-3
clone size: .
CDR3 protein: CASRDRRDTQYF
CDR3 DNA: TGTGCCAGCAGAGATCGTAGAGATACGCAGTATTTT

D gene: .
V gene: TRBV7-9
J gene: TRBJ1-1
clone size: many
CDR3 protein: CASSLGQVEAFF
CDR3 DNA: TGTGCCAGCAGCTTAGGACAGGTTGAAGCTTTCTTT

D gene: TRBD2
V gene: TRBV29-1
J gene: TRBJ2-5
clone size: many
CDR3 protein: CSVERTSGTETQYF
CDR3 DNA: TGCAGCGTTGAAAGGACTAGCGGGACCGAGACCCAGTACTTC

D gene: .
V gene: TRBV5-1
J gene: TRBJ2-2
clone size: few
CDR3 protein: CASSLGAYFTGELFF
CDR3 DNA: TGCGCCAGCAGCTTGGGGGCATACTTCACCGGGGAGCTGTTTTTT

D gene: .
V gene: TRBV29-1
J gene: TRBJ2-5
clone size: many
CDR3 protein: CSVARRLVQETQYF
CDR3 DNA: TGCAGCGTTGCTCGGAGACTTGTCCAAGAGACCCAGTACTTC

D gene: .
V gene: TRBV7-2
J gene: TRBJ2-7
clone size: many
CDR3 protein: CASSSVEYEQYF
CDR3 DNA: TGTGCCAGCAGCTCGGTTGAGTACGAGCAGTACTTC

D gene: .
V gene: TRBV14
J gene: TRBJ2-7
clone size: many
CDR3 protein: CASSQVGTPWEQYF
CDR3 DNA: TGTGCCAGCAGCCAAGTGGGGACCCCTTGGGAGCAGTACTTC

D gene: .
V gene: TRBV29-1
J gene: TRBJ2-1
clone size: many
CDR3 protein: CSVSGVRGGEQFF
CDR3 DNA: TGCAGCGTGAGTGGGGTCCGAGGGGGTGAGCAGTTCTTC

D gene: TRBD1
V gene: TRBV7-9
J gene: TRBJ2-6
clone size: many
CDR3 protein: CASSATRDRGYSGANVLTF
CDR3 DNA: TGTGCCAGCAGCGCCACCCGGGACAGGGGGTACTCTGGGGCCAACGTCCTGACTTTC

D gene: TRBD2
V gene: TRBV7-2
J gene: TRBJ2-3
clone size: many
CDR3 protein: CASSLVLAGGTDTQYF
CDR3 DNA: TGTGCCAGCAGCCTCGTACTAGCGGGAGGCACAGATACGCAGTATTTT

D gene: .
V gene: TRBV9
J gene: TRBJ1-5
clone size: once
CDR3 protein: CASRVDASANQPQHF
CDR3 DNA: TGTGCCAGCCGCGTAGACGCGTCAGCCAATCAGCCCCAGCATTTT

D gene: TRBD2
V gene: TRBV12-3/TRBV12-4
J gene: TRBJ2-3
clone size: many
CDR3 protein: CASRFLAGGPTDTQYF
CDR3 DNA: TGTGCCAGCAGGTTTCTAGCGGGGGGACCCACAGATACGCAGTATTTT

D gene: TRBD2
V gene: TRBV3-1
J gene: TRBJ2-5
clone size: many
CDR3 protein: CASSRSTSGEETQYF
CDR3 DNA: TGTGCCAGCAGCCGTTCGACTAGCGGGGAAGAGACCCAGTACTTC